These 18 T cell receptor beta chains were sequenced from one sample in a study of blood T cell repertoires in COVID-19 (TCRdb year 2020). Receptor libraries were prepared by the immunoSEQ multiplex PCR assay. TCRdb obtained this table from immuneACCESS and retained in-frame rearrangements with V and J assigned. These tables miss some clones; where compared with another copy, unresolved V genes account for less than half of the shortfall, and the remainder is unexplained. This sample comprises about 220,000 clones, roughly four fifths of them detected only once. Around 4.6% of the sample goes to the ten largest clones. Sequenced sample: PBMCs or T cells enriched from blood (not recorded which). The receptors derive from a woman aged 45-65 years who had been exposed to COVID-19.

This clone was counted once. V and J are TRBV5-4 and TRBJ1-1; a weak D match, TRBD1 (5 bases). V gave up 4 bases and J gave up 6 bases, with 13 bases separating them. This CDR3 region has 13 residues. CDR1 and CDR2 (germline): SGHNT, YYREEE (reference sequence). In DNA form, the CDR3 reads TGTGCCAGCAGCCCAAGGGGATTAGCTGAAGCTTTCTTT. The encoded protein is CASSPRGLAEAFF.

The gene calls are TRBV7-8 and TRBJ2-7; 9 nucleotides agree with TRBD2. The CDR3 contains 14 residues. Losses at the gene ends were 3 bases for V and 3 bases for J; bases not matched to a gene: 3. Germline V lookup: CDR1 SGHVS, CDR2 FQNEAQ. The CDR3 is CASSFSGGFYEQYF. As DNA, the CDR3 is TGTGCCAGCAGCTTTAGCGGGGGATTCTACGAGCAGTACTTC.

The CDR3 is CASSPPRQGNSPLHF. For the CDR3, the DNA is TGTGCCAGCTCACCACCGCGGCAGGGTAATTCACCCCTCCACTTT. The V and J genes are TRBV18 and TRBJ1-6, with a weak D call TRBD1 (5 bases). The V and J ends lost 0 bases and 6 bases respectively, with 9 bases between them. Germline values: CDR1 KGHSH, CDR2 LQKENI. CDR3 length: 15 amino acids.

The V and J genes are TRBV30 and TRBJ1-5; 7 bases are a match to TRBD1. Trimming at V came to 5 bases and at J to 5 bases, leaving 6 bases not matched to a gene. This CDR3 has 13 amino acids. Germline V gene data show CDR1 as GTSNPN and CDR2 as SVGIG (reference sequence). CDR3: CAWQPDRDQPQHF. CDR3 DNA sequence: TGTGCCTGGCAACCAGACAGGGATCAGCCCCAGCATTTT.

This clone was counted once. The CDR3 region has the DNA TGCGCCAGCAGCTTGGCCCCCACAGGGGCCGGGACTGAAGCTTTCTTT. The encoded protein is CASSLAPTGAGTEAFF. The chain combines TRBV5-1 with TRBJ1-1, with 7 positions matching TRBD1. This CDR3 has 16 residues. Germline CDR1 is SGHRS and CDR2 is YFSETQ. The trim removed 0 bases at V and 5 bases at J, leaving 10 bases unmatched.

The chain joins TRBV20-1 to TRBJ2-5; D is undetermined. V lost 3 bases to trimming and J lost 6 bases, with 14 bases between them. Germline V gene sequence: CDR1 DFQATT, CDR2 SNEGSKA (reference sequence). The CDR3 has 13 residues. DNA for the CDR3: TGCAGTGCTAGTGGGCTAGTGGTAAAGACCCAGTACTTC. Its translation is CSASGLVVKTQYF.

The chain uses TRBV6-1 and TRBJ1-1; 8 nucleotides line up with TRBD1. V shed 3 bases and J 0 bases; nucleotides not matched to a gene: 6. The length of the CDR3 is 16 residues. Looked up from germline, CDR1 is MNHNS and CDR2 is SASEGT. The CDR3 DNA sequence: TGTGCCAGCAGTGACGGACAGGGAAGGGTGAACACTGAAGCTTTCTTT. The encoded protein is CASSDGQGRVNTEAFF.

The V and J genes are TRBV6-5 and TRBJ1-2, with D unclear. Germline V lookup: CDR1 MNHEY, CDR2 SVGAGI. The CDR3 contains 11 residues. The germline V and J ends were trimmed by 4 bases and 10 bases, with 10 bases remaining between them. CDR3 sequence (DNA): TGTGCCAGCAGTTCTACTAGCGACTACACCTTC. Translation gives CASSSTSDYTF.

The CDR3 region has the DNA TGTGCCAGCAGTTCGGACAGAACTGGAAACACCATATATTTT. Encoded protein: CASSSDRTGNTIYF. The chain has TRBV6-5 and TRBJ1-3, with D possibly TRBD1 on 6 matching bases. The germline V gene encodes CDR1 MNHEY and CDR2 SVGAGI. V shed 4 bases and J shed 2 bases, with 9 bases lying between them. The CDR3 covers 14 residues.

V and J are TRBV4-3 and TRBJ1-3; D is unclear. Trimming removed 4 bases at V and 4 bases at J, with 14 bases between. CDR1 is LGHNA, CDR2 YSLEER, per germline. CDR3 length: 15 residues. The CDR3, as DNA: TGCGCCAGCAGCCCCGGAGGTTCTGTGGGAAACACCATATATTTT. Its protein product is CASSPGGSVGNTIYF.

This clone was recorded only once. The chain carries TRBV10-3 and TRBJ1-1; weak D call: TRBD1 (6 bases). This CDR3 comprises 15 residues. V was clipped by 4 bases and J by 0 bases, with 12 bases between them. Germline-derived CDR1 and CDR2 are ENHRY and SYGVKD. CDR3 amino acids: CAISGGQSMNTEAFF. The CDR3 region has the DNA TGTGCCATCAGTGGGGGGCAGAGTATGAACACTGAAGCTTTCTTT.

The rearrangement links TRBV19 to TRBJ1-1; D is unclear. Trimming pared 7 bases from V and 7 bases from J, leaving 10 bases between. Per the germline V gene, CDR1 is LNHDA and CDR2 is SQIVND (reference sequence). The CDR3 is 11 residues long. CDR3 in amino acids: CASIEYFEAFF. CDR3 bases: TGTGCCAGTATAGAATATTTTGAAGCTTTCTTT.

The chain couples TRBV11-3 to TRBJ1-3; no definite D call. CDR3 length: 13 residues. Germline V gives CDR1 SGHNT, CDR2 YENEEA. Between the trimmed V and J ends, which lost 0 bases and 7 bases, there was a span of 7 bases. CDR3 nucleotides: TGTGCCAGCAGCTTAGATCCGTTGAACACCATATATTTT. This encodes CASSLDPLNTIYF.

The rearrangement links TRBV29-1 to TRBJ2-1; the D is unclear. The V gene's germline CDR1 is SQVTM and CDR2 ANQGSEA. This CDR3 has 12 amino acids. Between the trimmed V and J ends, which lost 7 bases and 0 bases, there was a span of 7 bases. CDR3 coding DNA: TGCAGCGCTGTGAGCTCCTACAATGAGCAGTTCTTC. It codes for CSAVSSYNEQFF.

Turning to this clone: The sample carries other DNA sequences with the same CDR3. This sequence joins TRBV4-1 and TRBJ1-1; 10 bases are shared with TRBD1. The CDR3 consists of 14 residues. Germline CDR1 and CDR2: MGHRA and YSYEKL. J was trimmed by 8 bases and V by 5 bases; bases with no gene match: 8. The chain's CDR3 is CASSVRQGAPEAFF. In nucleotides, the CDR3 is TGCGCCAGCAGCGTACGACAGGGGGCGCCGGAAGCTTTCTTT.

This rearrangement joins TRBV5-5 to TRBJ2-7, with 10 bases matching TRBD2. V lost 2 bases, J lost 3 bases, and 17 bases stayed unmatched. Germline CDR1 is SGHKS and CDR2 is YYEKEE (reference sequence). The CDR3 extends over 19 amino acids. CDR3 sequence reads: CASSFRATSGSFNFYEQYF. The DNA of the CDR3 is TGTGCCAGCAGCTTTCGAGCGACTAGCGGGTCCTTCAACTTCTACGAGCAGTACTTC.

This clone appeared a few times. V is TRBV11-3 and J is TRBJ1-1, with D perhaps matching TRBD1 (5 bases). Germline-derived CDR1 and CDR2 are SGHNT and YENEEA. The V gene lost 1 base and the J gene lost 1 base, with 7 bases spanning the gap. The CDR3 extends over 14 amino acids. CDR3 in amino acids: CASSLGQTNTEAFF. For the CDR3, the DNA is TGTGCCAGCAGCTTAGGACAGACGAACACTGAAGCTTTCTTT.

This sequence joins TRBV10-2 and TRBJ2-3; the match to TRBD2 covers 16 bases. The CDR3 spans 19 residues. Trimming took 3 bases from V and 4 from J; bases not matched to a gene: 10. The germline CDR1 and CDR2 sequences are WSHSY and SAAADI. CDR3 sequence reads: CASSDHSGTSGGAADTQYF. The DNA of the CDR3 is TGCGCCAGCAGTGATCACTCCGGGACTAGCGGGGGGGCGGCAGATACGCAGTATTTT.